This T cell receptor (beta chain) emerged from a study of OX40 agonist ivuxolimab in advanced cancers. For the study at large: Hepatocellular carcinoma, melanoma, renal cell or head and neck cancer was diagnosed in the dose-escalation patients.

Produced via immunoSEQ multiplex PCR; TCRdb's table is partial and in-frame only. The table lists tens of thousands of clones, roughly nine tenths of them singletons. This CDR3 is 14 amino acids long. The germline CDR1 and CDR2 sequences are SGHDT and YYEEEE. V dropped 4 bases and J dropped 9; count of bases not matched to a gene: 9. A word on this clone: Its antigen is unidentified.

General study points: Which antigen the expanded peripheral T cells recognized is unknown.

The sequence came from an adult with an advanced solid tumor such as melanoma, head and neck, liver or kidney cancer. V and J are TRBV5-6 and TRBJ2-4; TRBD2 agrees at 8 bases. The specimen comprised CD4+ or CD8+ T cells sorted from blood, sampled in a trial of the OX40 agonist ivuxolimab. This CDR3 is CASSGTSGDGIQYF. CDR3 coding DNA: TGTGCCAGCAGCGGAACTAGCGGAGACGGCATTCAGTACTTC. Supplemented by reference TRBV5-6 and TRBJ2-4, the full variable domain reads DAGVTQSPTHLIKTRGQQVTLRCSPKSGHDTVSWYQQALGQGPQFIFQYYEEEERQRGNFPDRFSGHQFPNYSSELNVNALLLGDSALYLCASSGTSGDGIQYFGAGTRLSVL.